This T cell receptor (beta chain) was retrieved from a study of OX40 agonist ivuxolimab in advanced cancers. Study background: Patients' therapy was ivuxolimab, an antibody that acts as an agonist of OX40 (CD134).

CDR3 length: 14 residues. CDR1 and CDR2 from the germline V gene are SGHTA and FQGNSA. Trimming left V 6 bases short and J 7 bases short, with 13 bases between. Autoimmune disease history or systemic immunosuppression excluded patients. Profiling relied on immunoSEQ multiplex PCR, and the TCRdb table lists in-frame clones only, not all of them. Among approximately 100,000 clones, 91% were seen once, and the ten largest hold 0.25% to 0.35%. This material consisted of CD4+ or CD8+ T cells sorted from blood, taken in a trial of the OX40 agonist ivuxolimab. The chain combines TRBV7-2 with TRBJ1-6, with D possibly matching TRBD1 (5 bases). The source is an adult with an advanced solid tumor such as melanoma, head and neck, liver or kidney cancer. This CDR3 is CASSSGTGNSPLHF. In DNA, the CDR3 is TGTGCCAGCAGTTCCGGGACGGGAAATTCACCCCTCCACTTT.